The 20 T cell receptor beta chains reported below all come from one sample, sequenced in a study of CD8 T cells in Susac syndrome. An amount of RNA that ranged from roughly 0.5 to 1 ug was reverse transcribed with random hexamers. TCRdb reprocessed the immunoSEQ multiplex PCR reads with MiXCR, giving one entry per CDR3 protein. The table includes roughly 160,000 distinct CDR3 sequences, about 96% detected once. Specimen: CD4+ T cells from PBMCs. The origin of the receptors is a human donor with Susac syndrome.

This rearrangement joins TRBV7-3 to TRBJ2-2, with 7 bases identical to TRBD2. The CDR3 runs to 14 residues. Looked up from germline, CDR1 is SGHTA and CDR2 is FQGTGA. V gave up 4 bases and J gave up 5 bases; unmatched junction bases: 4. CDR3 amino acids: CASSSGLPTGELFF. CDR3 DNA sequence: TGTGCCAGCAGCTCGGGACTACCTACCGGGGAGCTGTTTTTT.

The chain carries TRBV7-8 and TRBJ2-1; D ambiguous. V lost 3 bases and J 5 bases, leaving 11 bases between the germline ends. The CDR3 consists of 14 residues. CDR1 and CDR2 (germline): SGHVS, FQNEAQ. Written as DNA, the CDR3 is TGTGCCAGCAGCTTGTCCGGGCCACACAATGAGCAGTTCTTC. Amino acids: CASSLSGPHNEQFF. The full variable domain, its missing parts supplied by reference TRBV7-8 and TRBJ2-1, is GAGVSQSPRYKVAKRGQDVALRCDPISGHVSLFWYQQALGQGPEFLTYFQNEAQLDKSGLPSDRFFAERPEGSVSTLKIQRTQQEDSAVYLCASSLSGPHNEQFFGPGTRLTVL.

This clonotype was recorded only once. The chain employs TRBV29-1 and TRBJ2-1, with 10 bases lining up with TRBD1. The junction had 4 bases not matched to a gene; V was cut back by 6 bases and J by 2 bases. The CDR3 totals 14 residues. Germline V gene sequence: CDR1 SQVTM, CDR2 ANQGSEA. CDR3 residues: CSVATGGAYNEQFF. In DNA, the CDR3 is TGCAGCGTGGCGACAGGGGGCGCCTACAATGAGCAGTTCTTC.

The chain employs TRBV3-1 and TRBJ1-2; D is unclear. Germline V gene lookup returns CDR1 LGHDT and CDR2 YNNKEL (reference sequence). The CDR3 covers 12 residues. V gave up 0 bases and J gave up 8 bases, with 7 bases separating them. CDR3 sequence: CASSQDLGGYTF. CDR3 nucleotide sequence: TGTGCCAGCAGCCAAGATCTGGGCGGCTACACCTTC.

This clonotype has only one observation. This chain uses TRBV5-1 with TRBJ2-7; D may be TRBD1 (6 bases). CDR3 length equals 15 residues. Germline assignment: CDR1 SGHRS and CDR2 YFSETQ. Trimming cost V 6 bases and J 7 bases, with 23 bases left between them. In DNA form, the CDR3 reads TGCGCCAGCACATACGGCACAGGGAATACCGGAGAGCAGTACTTC. Its protein is CASTYGTGNTGEQYF.

The chain recombines TRBV29-1 with TRBJ1-4; 7 nucleotides line up with TRBD1. V trimming: 7 bases; J trimming: 4 bases; junction bases outside the gene matches: 3. The CDR3 length is 12 residues. Germline values: CDR1 SQVTM, CDR2 ANQGSEA. CDR3 nucleotides: TGCAGCGCGACAGGGAGTAATGAAAAACTGTTTTTT. Protein: CSATGSNEKLFF.

The chain couples TRBV4-3 to TRBJ1-2; 9 bases are a match to TRBD1. Germline values: CDR1 LGHNA, CDR2 YSLEER. With 0 bases clipped from V and 2 bases from J, the junction kept 4 bases outside the gene matches. The CDR3 loop spans 16 amino acids. CDR3 bases: TGCGCCAGCAGCCAAGATCTCGGACAGGGGAACTATGGCTACACCTTC. Its translation: CASSQDLGQGNYGYTF.

This clonotype is a singleton in its sample. This rearrangement joins TRBV9 to TRBJ2-5; tentatively, D is TRBD2 (6 bases). The germline CDR1 and CDR2 sequences are SGDLS and YYNGEE. The ends were cut back, 0 bases at V and 4 bases at J, with 10 bases in the middle. The CDR3 is 14 amino acids. CDR3 bases: TGTGCCAGCAGCGTAGCGGGAGAGGGAGAGACCCAGTACTTC. Protein product: CASSVAGEGETQYF.

The chain couples TRBV5-4 to TRBJ2-7; TRBD2 agrees at 14 bases. The CDR3 totals 17 residues. The V gene end was trimmed by 0 bases and the J gene end by 2 bases; junction bases not matched to a gene: 4. Germline V CDR1 and CDR2: SGHNT, YYREEE (reference sequence). The CDR3 DNA reads as TGTGCCAGCAGCTTGGCCAGGACTAGCGGGAGGCCCTACGAGCAGTACTTC. Its protein is CASSLARTSGRPYEQYF.

The chain couples TRBV7-9 to TRBJ2-5; no clear D. Germline V gives CDR1 SEHNR, CDR2 FQNEAQ (reference sequence). V lost 0 bases to trimming and J lost 7 bases, with 12 bases between them. The CDR3 spans 14 residues. The CDR3 loop is CASSLATKLGTQYF. CDR3 nucleotide sequence: TGTGCCAGCAGCTTAGCTACAAAATTGGGGACCCAGTACTTC.

This clonotype was recorded once. V is TRBV9 and J is TRBJ2-1, with D possibly TRBD2 on 6 matching bases. The length of the CDR3 is 15 residues. Germline V gene data show CDR1 as SGDLS and CDR2 as YYNGEE. V shed 4 bases and J shed 9 bases, with 20 bases lying between them. CDR3 DNA: TGTGCCAGCAGCCCCCACTTGGCGGGGCAGGTTGAGCAGTTCTTC. It is translated as CASSPHLAGQVEQFF. The full variable domain, rest sourced from reference TRBV9 and TRBJ2-1, is DSGVTQTPKHLITATGQRVTLRCSPRSGDLSVYWYQQSLDQGLQFLIQYYNGEERAKGNILERFSAQQFPDLHSELNLSSLELGDSALYFCASSPHLAGQVEQFFGPGTRLTVL.

The chain employs TRBV20-1 and TRBJ1-2, with TRBD1 matching over 7 bases. Germline CDR1 and CDR2: DFQATT and SNEGSKA (reference sequence). This CDR3 contains 13 residues. The junction had 6 bases not matched to a gene; V was cut back by 0 bases and J by 8 bases. The CDR3: CSARDEGALGYTF. The CDR3 nucleotides read TGCAGTGCTAGAGATGAGGGGGCGTTGGGCTACACCTTC.

The chain joins TRBV6-6 to TRBJ1-5; TRBD1 is a possible D gene (5 bases). This CDR3 region has 14 residues. V gave up 2 bases and J gave up 0 bases, with 5 bases separating them. The germline V gene encodes CDR1 MNHNY and CDR2 SVGAGI (reference sequence). This CDR3 is CASSYDSSNQPQHF. DNA for the CDR3: TGTGCCAGCAGTTACGACAGTAGCAATCAGCCCCAGCATTTT.

The V and J genes are TRBV19 and TRBJ2-4, with D possibly TRBD2 on 5 matching bases. CDR1 is LNHDA, CDR2 SQIVND, per germline (reference sequence). This CDR3 contains 15 residues. V lost 3 bases, J lost 0 bases, and 9 bases lay in between. The chain's CDR3 is CASSIKDLAKNIQYF. In nucleotides, the CDR3 is TGTGCCAGTAGTATCAAGGACTTAGCCAAAAACATTCAGTACTTC.

In DNA form, the CDR3 reads TGTGCCAGCACAGGGTCGAACAACGTCCTGACTTTC. As protein: CASTGSNNVLTF. V usage is TRBV3-1 and J usage is TRBJ2-6; the D gene is possibly TRBD1 (5 bases). The CDR3 has 12 amino acids. Trimming cost V 7 bases and J 9 bases, with 10 bases left between them. Germline CDR1 LGHDT, CDR2 YNNKEL (reference sequence).

The rearrangement joins TRBV24-1 to TRBJ2-5, with TRBD2 as a possible D gene (6 bases). The V and J ends lost 4 bases and 5 bases respectively, with 10 bases between them. The CDR3 has 13 residues. Per germline, CDR1 KGHDR and CDR2 SFDVKD. This chain's CDR3 is CATSEPGRETQYF. CDR3 sequence (DNA): TGTGCCACCAGTGAACCAGGGAGGGAGACCCAGTACTTC.

This rearrangement joins TRBV7-9 to TRBJ1-1; 10 positions match TRBD1. The J segment lost 3 bases and the V segment lost 10 bases, leaving 14 bases of the junction unmatched. Germline assignment: CDR1 SEHNR and CDR2 FQNEAQ (reference sequence). The CDR3 length is 16 residues. Here the CDR3 reads CATSTGTGETDTEAFF. In nucleotides, the CDR3 is TGTGCCACATCAACCGGGACAGGGGAGACGGACACTGAAGCTTTCTTT.

The V call is TRBV7-9, the J call TRBJ2-3, with D unclear. In germline, CDR1 is SEHNR, CDR2 FQNEAQ (reference sequence). The germline V and J ends were trimmed by 3 bases and 5 bases, with 12 bases remaining between them. The CDR3 covers 14 residues. CDR3 bases: TGTGCCAGCAGCTTTAACAGTCGTGGAGATACGCAGTATTTT. Translating gives CASSFNSRGDTQYF.

The rearrangement uses TRBV7-9 and TRBJ2-5; 9 nucleotides line up with TRBD2. The CDR3 extends over 17 amino acids. Germline V gives CDR1 SEHNR, CDR2 FQNEAQ (reference sequence). V was pared by 5 bases and J by 7 bases, with 17 bases of the junction left unmatched. The CDR3 DNA is TGTGCCAGCAGCAGGGACGGGGCTAGCGGGGCCGTTGGGACCCAGTACTTC. Amino acid sequence: CASSRDGASGAVGTQYF. Filled out from reference TRBV7-9 and TRBJ2-5, the complete variable domain reads DTGVSQNPRHKITKRGQNVTFRCDPISEHNRLYWYRQTLGQGPEFLTYFQNEAQLEKSRLLSDRFSAERPKGSFSTLEIQRTEQGDSAMYLCASSRDGASGAVGTQYFGPGTRLLVL.

This rearrangement joins TRBV30 to TRBJ2-4; D may be TRBD1 or TRBD2 (7 bases each). There are 15 residues in the CDR3. V shed 1 base and J shed 1 base, with 11 bases lying between them. In germline, CDR1 is GTSNPN, CDR2 SVGIG (reference sequence). The CDR3 here is CAWSARGGAKNIQYF. The DNA of the CDR3 is TGTGCCTGGAGTGCCAGGGGGGGGGCCAAAAACATTCAGTACTTC.